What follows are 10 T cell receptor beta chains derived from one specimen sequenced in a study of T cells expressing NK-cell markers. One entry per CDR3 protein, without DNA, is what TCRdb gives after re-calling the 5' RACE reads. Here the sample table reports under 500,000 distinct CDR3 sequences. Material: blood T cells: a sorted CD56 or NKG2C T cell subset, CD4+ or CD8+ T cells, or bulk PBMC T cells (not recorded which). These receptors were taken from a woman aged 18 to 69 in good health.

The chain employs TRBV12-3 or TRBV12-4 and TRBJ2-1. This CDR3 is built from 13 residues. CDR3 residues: CASSFWVGHEQFF.

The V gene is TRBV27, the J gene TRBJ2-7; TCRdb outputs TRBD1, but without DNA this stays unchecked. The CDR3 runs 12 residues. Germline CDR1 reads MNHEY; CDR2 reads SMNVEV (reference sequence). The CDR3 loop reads CASRGLGTEQYF.

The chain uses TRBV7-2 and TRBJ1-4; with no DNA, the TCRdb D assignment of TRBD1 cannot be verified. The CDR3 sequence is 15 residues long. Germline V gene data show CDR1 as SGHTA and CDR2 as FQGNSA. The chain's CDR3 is CASSLRGGVGEKLFF.

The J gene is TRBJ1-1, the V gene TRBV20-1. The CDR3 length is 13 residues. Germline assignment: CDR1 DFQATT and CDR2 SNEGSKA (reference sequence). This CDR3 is CSASRDLNTEAFF.

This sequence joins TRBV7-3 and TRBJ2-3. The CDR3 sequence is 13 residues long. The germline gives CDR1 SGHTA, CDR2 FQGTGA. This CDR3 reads CASSRAGTDTQYF. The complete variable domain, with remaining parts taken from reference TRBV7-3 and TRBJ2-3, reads GAGVSQTPSNKVTEKGKYVELRCDPISGHTALYWYRQSLGQGPEFLIYFQGTGAADDSGLPNDRFFAVRPEGSVSTLKIQRTERGDSAVYLCASSRAGTDTQYFGPGTRLTVL.

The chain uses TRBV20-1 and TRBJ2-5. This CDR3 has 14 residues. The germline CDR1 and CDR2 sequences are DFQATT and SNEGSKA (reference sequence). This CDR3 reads CSARDSEFQETQYF.

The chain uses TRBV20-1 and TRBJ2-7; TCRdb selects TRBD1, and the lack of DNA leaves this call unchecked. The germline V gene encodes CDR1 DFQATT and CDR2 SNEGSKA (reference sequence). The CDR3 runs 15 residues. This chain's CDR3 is CSAHPPGRSSYEQYF.

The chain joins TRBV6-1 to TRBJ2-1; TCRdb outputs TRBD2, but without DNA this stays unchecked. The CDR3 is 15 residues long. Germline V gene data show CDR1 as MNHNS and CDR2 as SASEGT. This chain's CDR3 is CASILGVGRRDEQFF.

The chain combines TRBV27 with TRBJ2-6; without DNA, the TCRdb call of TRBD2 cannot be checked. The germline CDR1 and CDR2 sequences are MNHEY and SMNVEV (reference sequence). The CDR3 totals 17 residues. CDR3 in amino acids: CASSPAGAPSGANVLTF.

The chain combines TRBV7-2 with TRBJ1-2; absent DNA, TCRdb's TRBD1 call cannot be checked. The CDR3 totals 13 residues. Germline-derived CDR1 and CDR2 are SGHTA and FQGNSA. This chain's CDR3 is CASTSQGWEGYTF.